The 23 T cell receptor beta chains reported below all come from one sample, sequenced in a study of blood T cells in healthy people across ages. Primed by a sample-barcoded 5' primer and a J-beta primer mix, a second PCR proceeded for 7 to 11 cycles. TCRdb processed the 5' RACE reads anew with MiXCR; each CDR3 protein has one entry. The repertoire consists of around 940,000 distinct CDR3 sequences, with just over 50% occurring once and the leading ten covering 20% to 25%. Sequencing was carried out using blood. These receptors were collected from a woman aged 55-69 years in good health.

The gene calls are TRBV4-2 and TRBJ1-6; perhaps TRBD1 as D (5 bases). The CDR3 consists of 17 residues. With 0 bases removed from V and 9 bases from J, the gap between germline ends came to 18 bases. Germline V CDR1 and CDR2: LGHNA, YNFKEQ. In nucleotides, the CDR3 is TGTGCCAGCAGCCAAGAATTCCGGGGCGAGGGCAGTTCACCCCTCCACTTT. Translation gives CASSQEFRGEGSSPLHF.

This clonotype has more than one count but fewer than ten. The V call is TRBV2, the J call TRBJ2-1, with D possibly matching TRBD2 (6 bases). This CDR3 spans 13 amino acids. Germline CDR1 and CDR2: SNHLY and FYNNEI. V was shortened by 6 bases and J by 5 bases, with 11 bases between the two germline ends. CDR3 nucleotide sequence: TGTGCCAGCAGAAGGACTAACAACAATGAGCAGTTCTTC. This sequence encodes CASRRTNNNEQFF.

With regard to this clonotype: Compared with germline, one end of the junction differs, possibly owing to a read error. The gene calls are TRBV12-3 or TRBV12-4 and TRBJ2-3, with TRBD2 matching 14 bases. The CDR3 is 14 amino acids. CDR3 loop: CDSRTSGRQDTQYF. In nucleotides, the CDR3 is TGTGACAGCAGGACTAGCGGGAGGCAAGATACGCAGTATTTT.

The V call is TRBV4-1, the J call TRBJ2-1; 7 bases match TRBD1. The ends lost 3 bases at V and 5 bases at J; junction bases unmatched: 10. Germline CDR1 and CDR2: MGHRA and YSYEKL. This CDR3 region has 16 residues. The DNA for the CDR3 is TGCGCCAGCAGCCAGGCGACAGGGTATTTTGACAATGAGCAGTTCTTC. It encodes CASSQATGYFDNEQFF.

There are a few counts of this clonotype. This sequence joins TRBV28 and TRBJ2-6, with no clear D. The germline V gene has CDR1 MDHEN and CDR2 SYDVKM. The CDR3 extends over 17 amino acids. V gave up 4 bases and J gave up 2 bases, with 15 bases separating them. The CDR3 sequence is CASSSPWGSTGANVLTF. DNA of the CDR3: TGTGCCAGCAGTTCCCCCTGGGGATCGACTGGGGCCAACGTCCTGACTTTC.

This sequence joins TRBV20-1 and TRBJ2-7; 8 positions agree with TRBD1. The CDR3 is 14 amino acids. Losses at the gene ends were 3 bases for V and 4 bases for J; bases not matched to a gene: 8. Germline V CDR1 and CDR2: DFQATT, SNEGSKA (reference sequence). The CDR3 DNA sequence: TGCAGTGCTAGTACCGGGACAGGACGATACGAGCAGTACTTC. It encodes CSASTGTGRYEQYF.

The CDR3 coding sequence is TGCAGTGCGGGGGACAGAAGCACAGATACGCAGTATTTT. Encoded protein: CSAGDRSTDTQYF. This chain connects TRBV20-1 to TRBJ2-3, with TRBD1 matching 7 bases. Germline assignment: CDR1 DFQATT and CDR2 SNEGSKA (reference sequence). V shed 6 bases, J shed 0 bases, and the junction held 3 bases outside the gene matches. The CDR3 sequence is 13 residues long.

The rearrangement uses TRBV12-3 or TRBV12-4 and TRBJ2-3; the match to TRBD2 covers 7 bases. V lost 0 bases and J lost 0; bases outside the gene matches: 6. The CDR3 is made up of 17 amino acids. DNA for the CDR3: TGTGCCAGCAGTTTAGCGTTTCTAGCGGCTAGCACAGATACGCAGTATTTT. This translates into CASSLAFLAASTDTQYF.

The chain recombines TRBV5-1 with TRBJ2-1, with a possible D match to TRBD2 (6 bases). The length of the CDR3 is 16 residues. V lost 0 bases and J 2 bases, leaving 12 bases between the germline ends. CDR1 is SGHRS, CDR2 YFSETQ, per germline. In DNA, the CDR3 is TGCGCCAGCAGCTTGGCTGGCGGGATTACCTACAATGAGCAGTTCTTC. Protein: CASSLAGGITYNEQFF.

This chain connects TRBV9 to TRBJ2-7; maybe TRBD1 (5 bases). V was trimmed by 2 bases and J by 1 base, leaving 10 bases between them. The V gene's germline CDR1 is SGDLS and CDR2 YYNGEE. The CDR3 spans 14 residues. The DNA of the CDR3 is TGTGCCAGCAGCGTTCGGACAAGTTCCTACGAGCAGTACTTC. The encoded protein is CASSVRTSSYEQYF.

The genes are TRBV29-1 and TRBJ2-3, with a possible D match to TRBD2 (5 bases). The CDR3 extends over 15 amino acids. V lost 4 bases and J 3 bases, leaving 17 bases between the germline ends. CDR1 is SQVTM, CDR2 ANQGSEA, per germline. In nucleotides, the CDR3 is TGCAGCGTTGTGGGTGGACTCCCGAAGACAGATACGCAGTATTTT. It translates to CSVVGGLPKTDTQYF.

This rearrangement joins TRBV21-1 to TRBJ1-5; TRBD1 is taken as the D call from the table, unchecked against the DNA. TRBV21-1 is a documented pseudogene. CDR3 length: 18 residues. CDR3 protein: CASSNRTRCRAGHYAQHF. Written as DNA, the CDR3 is TGTGCCAGCAGCAACCGGACGAGGTGCCGGGCAGGACATTACGCCCAGCATTTT.

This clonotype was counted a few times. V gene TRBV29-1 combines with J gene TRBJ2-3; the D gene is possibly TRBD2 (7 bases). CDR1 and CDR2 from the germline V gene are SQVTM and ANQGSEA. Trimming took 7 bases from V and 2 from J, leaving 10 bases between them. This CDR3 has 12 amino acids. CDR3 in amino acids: CSGGGLTDTQYF. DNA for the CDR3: TGCAGCGGGGGGGGGCTCACAGATACGCAGTATTTT.

The CDR3: CASSQAPRYSNQPQHF. For the CDR3, the DNA is TGCGCCAGCAGCCAAGCTCCCCGTTATAGCAATCAGCCCCAGCATTTT. V is TRBV4-1 and J is TRBJ1-5, with no clear D. Germline V gene data show CDR1 as MGHRA and CDR2 as YSYEKL. V lost 1 base and J 0 bases, leaving 10 bases between the germline ends. The CDR3 has 16 amino acids.

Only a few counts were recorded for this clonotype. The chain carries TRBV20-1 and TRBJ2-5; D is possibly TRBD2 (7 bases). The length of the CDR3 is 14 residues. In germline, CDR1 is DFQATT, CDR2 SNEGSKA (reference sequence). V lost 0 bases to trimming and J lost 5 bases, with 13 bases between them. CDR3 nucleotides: TGCAGTGCTAGAGATTCGGGGGGCTGGGAGACCCAGTACTTC. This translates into CSARDSGGWETQYF.

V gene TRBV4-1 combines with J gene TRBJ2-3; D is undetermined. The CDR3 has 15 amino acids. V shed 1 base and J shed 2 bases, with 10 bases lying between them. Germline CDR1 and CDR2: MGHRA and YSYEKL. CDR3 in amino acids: CASSQVDMLTDTQYF. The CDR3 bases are TGCGCCAGCAGCCAAGTTGATATGCTCACAGATACGCAGTATTTT.

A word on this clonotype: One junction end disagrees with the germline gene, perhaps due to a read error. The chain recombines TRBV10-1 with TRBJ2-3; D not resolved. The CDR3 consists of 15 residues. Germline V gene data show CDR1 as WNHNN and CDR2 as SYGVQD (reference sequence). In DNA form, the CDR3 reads TGCGCCAGCAGTGACCTAGTAGGCACCACAGCTACGCAGTATTTT. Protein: CASSDLVGTTATQYF.

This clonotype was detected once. The CDR3 loop reads CASSVMGLAGDQGQFF. The CDR3 DNA reads as TGTGCCAGCAGTGTAATGGGACTAGCGGGAGACCAGGGGCAGTTCTTC. The chain employs TRBV7-2 and TRBJ2-1, with 14 positions matching TRBD2. Germline CDR1 SGHTA, CDR2 FQGNSA. V shed 6 bases and J 12 bases; nucleotides not matched to a gene: 13. The CDR3 spans 16 residues.

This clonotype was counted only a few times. CDR3 sequence reads: CASSQDLGDRANEQYF. The DNA for the CDR3 is TGTGCCAGCAGCCAAGATCTTGGGGACAGGGCAAACGAGCAGTACTTC. The gene calls are TRBV4-2 and TRBJ2-5, with 9 bases that match TRBD1. TRBJ2-7 matches the DNA end more closely, so the J call is doubtful. This CDR3 is 16 amino acids long. Germline V lookup: CDR1 LGHNA, CDR2 YNFKEQ.

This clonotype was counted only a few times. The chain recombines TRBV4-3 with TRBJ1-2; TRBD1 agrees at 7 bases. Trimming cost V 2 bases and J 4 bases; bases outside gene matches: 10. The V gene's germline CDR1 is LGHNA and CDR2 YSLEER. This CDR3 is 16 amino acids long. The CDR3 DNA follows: TGCGCCAGCAGCCAACAACGGACAGGTAGCGGCTATGGCTACACCTTC. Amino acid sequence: CASSQQRTGSGYGYTF.

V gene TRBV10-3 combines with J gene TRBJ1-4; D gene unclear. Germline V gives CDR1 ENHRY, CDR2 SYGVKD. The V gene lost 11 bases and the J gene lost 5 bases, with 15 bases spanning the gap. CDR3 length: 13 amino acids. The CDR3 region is CAAAAQQNEKLFF. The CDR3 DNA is TGTGCCGCCGCGGCACAGCAAAATGAAAAACTGTTTTTT.

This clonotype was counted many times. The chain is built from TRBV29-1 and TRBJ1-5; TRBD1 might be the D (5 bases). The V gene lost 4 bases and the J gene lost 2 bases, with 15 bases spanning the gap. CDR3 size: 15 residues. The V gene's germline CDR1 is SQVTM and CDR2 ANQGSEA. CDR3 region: CSVVIGAGGNQPQHF. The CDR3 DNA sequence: TGCAGCGTTGTAATAGGGGCTGGGGGCAATCAGCCCCAGCATTTT.

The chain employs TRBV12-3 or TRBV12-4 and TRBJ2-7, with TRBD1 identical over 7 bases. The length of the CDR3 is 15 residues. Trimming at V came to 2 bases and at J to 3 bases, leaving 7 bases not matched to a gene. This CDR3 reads CASSLSLGQYYEQYF. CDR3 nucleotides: TGTGCCAGCAGTTTATCTTTGGGACAGTACTACGAGCAGTACTTC.